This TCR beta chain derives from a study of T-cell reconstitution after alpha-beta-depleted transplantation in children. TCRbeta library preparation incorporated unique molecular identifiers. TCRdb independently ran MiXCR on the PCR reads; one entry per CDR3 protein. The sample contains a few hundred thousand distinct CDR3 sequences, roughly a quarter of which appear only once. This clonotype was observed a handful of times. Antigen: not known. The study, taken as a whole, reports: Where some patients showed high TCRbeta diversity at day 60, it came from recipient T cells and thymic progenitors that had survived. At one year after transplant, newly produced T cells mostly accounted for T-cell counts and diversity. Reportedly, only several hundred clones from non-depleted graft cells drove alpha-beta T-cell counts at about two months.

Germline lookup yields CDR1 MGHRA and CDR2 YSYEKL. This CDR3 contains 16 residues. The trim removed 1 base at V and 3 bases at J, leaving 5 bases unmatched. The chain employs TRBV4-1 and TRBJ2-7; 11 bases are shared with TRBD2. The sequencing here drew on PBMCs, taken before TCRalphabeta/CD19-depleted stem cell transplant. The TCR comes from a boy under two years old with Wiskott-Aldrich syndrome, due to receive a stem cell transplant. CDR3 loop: CASSQVAGGPYYEQYF. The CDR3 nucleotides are TGCGCCAGCAGCCAAGTAGCGGGAGGGCCGTACTACGAGCAGTACTTC.